These 8 T cell receptor beta chains share one sample of origin, sequenced in a study of T cell responses to AZD1222 COVID-19 vaccine. Measured with immunoSEQ multiplex PCR; TCRdb has only the in-frame clones, and not every one. The table lists fewer than 120,000 clones, roughly 90% of them singletons. This specimen consisted of peripheral blood, obtained 28 days after the second AZD1222 dose. All receptors come from an adult who received the AZD1222 COVID-19 vaccine.

J is TRBJ2-3 and V is TRBV4-1; no clear D gene. The V and J ends lost 4 bases and 5 bases respectively, with 10 bases between them. CDR1 MGHRA and CDR2 YSYEKL come from the germline V gene. The CDR3 sequence is 13 residues long. The CDR3 here is CASSPEAEDTQYF. The CDR3 coding sequence is TGCGCCAGCAGCCCTGAGGCGGAAGATACGCAGTATTTT.

The rearrangement uses TRBV6-4 and TRBJ2-1; 7 bases align to TRBD2. There are 14 residues in the CDR3. The J segment lost 8 bases and the V segment lost 6 bases, leaving 10 bases of the junction unmatched. The V gene's germline CDR1 is MRHNA and CDR2 SNTAGT. CDR3 sequence (DNA): TGTGCCAGCAGCCAGGGAGGGCGGTACGATGAGCAGTTCTTC. Residues: CASSQGGRYDEQFF.

The chain uses TRBV2 and TRBJ2-2; TRBD2 matches at 7 bases. The CDR3 length is 17 residues. Germline CDR1 SNHLY, CDR2 FYNNEI. The trim removed 6 bases at V and 5 bases at J, leaving 15 bases unmatched. The CDR3 nucleotides are TGTGCCAGCAGCCATACTTCGGGGAGGGCAGGGACCGGGGAGCTGTTTTTT. Its translation is CASSHTSGRAGTGELFF.

The V call is TRBV2, the J call TRBJ1-5; 7 nucleotides line up with TRBD1. The CDR3 spans 18 residues. The germline CDR1 and CDR2 sequences are SNHLY and FYNNEI. V dropped 6 bases and J dropped 3; count of bases not matched to a gene: 17. CDR3 amino acids: CASRAKGEDRRFNQPQHF. CDR3 nucleotide sequence: TGTGCCAGCAGAGCTAAAGGGGAGGACAGGCGATTCAATCAGCCCCAGCATTTT.

This clone was seen once. This sequence joins TRBV2 and TRBJ1-3; D gene unclear. CDR1 and CDR2 from the germline V gene are SNHLY and FYNNEI. The CDR3 loop spans 14 amino acids. The ends were cut back, 8 bases at V and 1 base at J, with 12 bases in the middle. CDR3 sequence reads: CASGLLESGNTIYF. The CDR3 DNA reads TGTGCCAGCGGGTTATTGGAATCTGGAAACACCATATATTTT.

The chain couples TRBV6-5 to TRBJ2-1; D not resolved. Germline loops: CDR1 MNHEY, CDR2 SVGAGI. The CDR3 has 14 amino acids. Trimming removed 2 bases from V and 4 bases from J, with 9 bases in between. The DNA of the CDR3 is TGTGCCAGCAGTTACCGAGTCACATACAATGAGCAGTTCTTC. Its translation is CASSYRVTYNEQFF.

The chain links TRBV28 to TRBJ2-1; 7 bases match TRBD2. The CDR3 is made up of 13 amino acids. Per germline, CDR1 MDHEN and CDR2 SYDVKM. V gave up 8 bases and J gave up 9 bases; unmatched junction bases: 10. CDR3 sequence reads: CASLKSGGVEQFF. CDR3 bases: TGTGCCAGCCTGAAATCGGGAGGAGTTGAGCAGTTCTTC.

V usage is TRBV28 and J usage is TRBJ2-3, with 8 bases that match TRBD2. The CDR3 sequence is 16 residues long. From germline, CDR1 is MDHEN and CDR2 SYDVKM. The V and J ends lost 5 bases and 0 bases, in that order; junction bases with no gene match: 7. The CDR3 DNA is TGTGCCAGCAGTCCCTCGGCTAGCGGGAGCACAGATACGCAGTATTTT. Amino acids: CASSPSASGSTDTQYF.